This T cell receptor (beta chain) was sequenced during a study of blood T cell repertoires in COVID-19 (dated by TCRdb to 2018 to 2020). For context, the study as a whole: Samples from collaborators originated in the United States, Italy and Spain and spanned both the acute and convalescent phases of COVID-19. The prospective study material was composed of cDNA or gDNA derived from T cells, B-cell-depleted T cells, or PBMCs. The dataset comprised deeply sampled blood TCRbeta repertoires from subjects exposed to, actively infected with, or recovered from COVID-19. The repertoires were made available in a free public database intended to serve as a resource for research on the immune response to SARS-CoV-2. The samples were drawn from the first 160 participants of the ongoing ImmuneRACE study and from about 1,200 subjects provided by 6 global collaborators. Nearly every sample came with metadata listing a de-identified subject ID, COVID-19 status, age in years and sex. Where available, HLA class I and class II types were taken from metadata supplied by the sample provider and were not determined by assay-based typing. Findings and caveats that apply to the study as a whole: The quantity of clinical and demographic metadata differed by source and by participant and was supplied without curation.

CDR1 is given as MDHEN and CDR2 as SYDVKM, both from the germline V gene. The CDR3 covers 14 residues, taking in both the cysteine and the phenylalanine. Left in the record is the CDR3 DNA by itself, 42 bases read in frame from the first base. The V end gives up 5 bases and the J end 3 bases, leaving 4 bases in the junction not matched to a gene. A second Seattle source provided samples from volunteer blood donors who had recovered from COVID-19. Whole blood was collected in K2EDTA tubes by collaborating institutions according to the institutions' own protocols. For TCRbeta analysis, collaborators shipped samples in one of three forms: frozen whole blood, isolated PBMCs, or DNA extracted from either of those sample types. TCRbeta CDR3 regions were amplified from genomic DNA using the immunoSEQ Assay, a bias-controlled multiplex PCR. The study's processing was this. Within the assay, amplification of reference gene primers was used to estimate how many nucleated cells each sample contained. Sequence reads were collapsed and filtered to measure the absolute abundance of every unique TCRbeta CDR3 rearrangement. For each sample, productive Simpson clonality was calculated as the square root of Simpson's diversity index across productive rearrangements. As stored in TCRdb, this immuneACCESS dataset retains in-frame rearrangements with V and J assigned. A fraction of the clones does not appear; measured against another copy, unresolved V genes explain less than half of the discrepancy, and the remainder lacks a known reason. That table furnishes V, J and clone size, whereas the DNA furnished D and trimming. This sample lists more than 150,000 clones; just under 90% were detected once. The ten largest clones add up to 0.8% to 1% of the sample.

Worth noting for this clone: Its antigen has not been determined. There are no base qualities to consult, and no much larger clone falls within one base.

The sequenced sample was peripheral blood. The sequence came from a woman aged 18-29 years who had recovered from COVID-19. The chain joins TRBV28 to TRBJ1-5; 7 central bases correspond to TRBD1. For the CDR3, the sequence is CASSEDRFNQPQHF. DNA sequence: TGTGCCAGCAGTGAGGACAGGTTCAATCAGCCCCAGCATTTT.